Only one count was recorded for the clone carrying this TCR beta chain. The length of the CDR3 is 15 residues. Deletions cut 2 bases from V and 0 bases from J, with 13 bases between. Germline V gene sequence: CDR1 GTSNPN, CDR2 SVGIG (reference sequence). This entry belongs to a study of T cell responses to AZD1222 COVID-19 vaccine. Produced via immunoSEQ multiplex PCR; TCRdb's table is partial and in-frame only. The top ten hold about 29% of the sample, which has 120,000 or so clones, about 89% seen once. This chain links TRBV30 with TRBJ1-1, with D possibly TRBD1 on 5 matching bases. Material: peripheral blood, obtained on day 0 of AZD1222 vaccination. The receptor was isolated from an adult in good health. CDR3 loop: CAWSPLGLMNTEAFF. In DNA form, the CDR3 reads TGTGCCTGGAGTCCCCTGGGACTGATGAACACTGAAGCTTTCTTT.